The clone carrying this TCR beta chain was detected a few times. TCRdb re-derived calls from the RT-PCR reads in MiXCR, one entry per CDR3 protein. The table records 150,000 to 200,000 distinct CDR3 sequences, approximately 12% of them present only once. The V gene end was trimmed by 5 bases and the J gene end by 4 bases; junction bases not matched to a gene: 14. This CDR3 region has 17 residues. The germline gives CDR1 SGHVS, CDR2 FNYEAQ. This specimen comes from a study of response to subunit inactivated influenza vaccine. These data were also filed under a second study, of T cells expressing NK-cell markers. That source adds: Researchers built TCR beta cDNA using 5'RACE template switching with UMIs. Seven of the eight sequenced donors were classified as HCMV-seropositive, and one was classified as seronegative.

The TCR originated in a man in his fifties who received an inactivated influenza vaccine. Sequenced here: CD8+ T cells sorted from PBMCs, sampled approximately 13 days after vaccination. The chain carries TRBV7-6 and TRBJ2-1, with 7 bases matching TRBD1. CDR3 nucleotides: TGTGCCAGCAGCCATCCACGACAGGGAAACTCTTACAATGAGCAGTTCTTC. Protein sequence: CASSHPRQGNSYNEQFF.